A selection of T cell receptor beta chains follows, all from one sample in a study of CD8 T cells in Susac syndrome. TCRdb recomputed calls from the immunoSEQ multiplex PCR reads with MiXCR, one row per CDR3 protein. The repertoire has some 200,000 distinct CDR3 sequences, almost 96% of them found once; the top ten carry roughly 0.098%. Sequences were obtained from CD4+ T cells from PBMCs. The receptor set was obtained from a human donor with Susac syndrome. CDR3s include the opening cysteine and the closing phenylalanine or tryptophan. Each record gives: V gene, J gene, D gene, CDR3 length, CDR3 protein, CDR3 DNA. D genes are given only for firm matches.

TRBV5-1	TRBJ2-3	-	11	CATANADTQYF	TGCGCCACCGCGAATGCAGATACGCAGTATTTT
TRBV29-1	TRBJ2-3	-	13	CSGRGGGIDTQYF	TGCAGCGGCCGAGGGGGGGGGATTGATACGCAGTATTTT
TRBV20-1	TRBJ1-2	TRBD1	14	CSAGSGTGVHGYTF	TGCAGTGCTGGGTCTGGGACAGGGGTCCATGGCTACACCTTC
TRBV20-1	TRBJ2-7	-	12	CSASGDQREQYF	TGCAGTGCTAGCGGGGACCAGAGAGAGCAGTACTTC
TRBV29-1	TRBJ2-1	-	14	CSVEPDYSYNEQFF	TGCAGCGTTGAGCCTGATTACTCCTACAATGAGCAGTTCTTC
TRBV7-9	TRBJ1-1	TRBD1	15	CASSLGGQPNTEAFF	TGTGCCAGCAGCTTAGGGGGACAGCCGAACACTGAAGCTTTCTTT
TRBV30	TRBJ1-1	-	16	CAWSLTPGSPATEAFF	TGTGCCTGGAGTCTAACCCCCGGCAGCCCAGCAACTGAAGCTTTCTTT
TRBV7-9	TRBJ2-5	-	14	CASSSGRPQETQYF	TGTGCCAGCAGCTCCGGACGGCCCCAAGAGACCCAGTACTTC
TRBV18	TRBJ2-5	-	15	CASSSTGQGGETQYF	TGTGCCAGCTCATCTACAGGACAGGGAGGGGAGACCCAGTACTTC
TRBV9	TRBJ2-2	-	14	CASSVVGEAGELFF	TGTGCCAGCAGCGTAGTCGGGGAGGCCGGGGAGCTGTTTTTT
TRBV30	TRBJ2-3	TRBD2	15	CAWRWASGGADTQYF	TGTGCCTGGAGGTGGGCTAGCGGGGGGGCAGATACGCAGTATTTT
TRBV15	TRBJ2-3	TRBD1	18	CATSRGRQGAGKTDTQYF	TGTGCCACCAGCAGAGGCAGACAGGGGGCAGGGAAAACAGATACGCAGTATTTT
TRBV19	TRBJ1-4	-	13	CASNWGHNEKLFF	TGTGCCAGTAATTGGGGGCATAATGAAAAACTGTTTTTT
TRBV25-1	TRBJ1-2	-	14	CASSEFGGDYGYTF	TGTGCCAGCAGTGAATTCGGGGGCGACTATGGCTACACCTTC
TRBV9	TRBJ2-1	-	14	CASSAGGFNNEQFF	TGTGCCAGCAGTGCCGGGGGCTTCAACAATGAGCAGTTCTTC